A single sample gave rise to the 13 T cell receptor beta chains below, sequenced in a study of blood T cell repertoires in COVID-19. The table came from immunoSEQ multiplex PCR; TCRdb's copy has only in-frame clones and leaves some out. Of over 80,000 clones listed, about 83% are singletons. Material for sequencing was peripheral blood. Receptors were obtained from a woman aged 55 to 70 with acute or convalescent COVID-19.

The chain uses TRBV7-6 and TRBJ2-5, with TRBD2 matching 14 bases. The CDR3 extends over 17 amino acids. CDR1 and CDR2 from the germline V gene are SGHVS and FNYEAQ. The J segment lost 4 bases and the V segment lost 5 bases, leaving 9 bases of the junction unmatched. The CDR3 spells CASSPGLAGASLETQYF. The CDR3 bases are TGTGCCAGCAGCCCGGGACTAGCGGGAGCAAGTTTAGAGACCCAGTACTTC.

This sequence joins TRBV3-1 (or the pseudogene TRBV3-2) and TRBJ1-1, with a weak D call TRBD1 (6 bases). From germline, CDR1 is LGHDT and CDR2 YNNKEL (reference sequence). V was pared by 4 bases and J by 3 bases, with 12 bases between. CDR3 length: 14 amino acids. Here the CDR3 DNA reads TGTGCCAGCAGCCTTGGACAGCGCCACACTGAAGCTTTCTTT. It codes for CASSLGQRHTEAFF.

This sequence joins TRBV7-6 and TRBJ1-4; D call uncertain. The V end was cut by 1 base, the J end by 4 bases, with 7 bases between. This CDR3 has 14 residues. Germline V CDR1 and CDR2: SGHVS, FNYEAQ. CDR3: CASSLGRNNEKLFF. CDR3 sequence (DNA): TGTGCCAGCAGCTTAGGGCGGAATAATGAAAAACTGTTTTTT. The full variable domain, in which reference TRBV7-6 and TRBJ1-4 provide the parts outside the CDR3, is GAGVSQSPRYKVTKRGQDVALRCDPISGHVSLYWYRQALGQGPEFLTYFNYEAQQDKSGLPNDRFSAERPEGSISTLTIQRTEQRDSAMYRCASSLGRNNEKLFFGSGTQLSVL.

The CDR3 reads CASIGGTGGSYEQYF. The CDR3, as DNA: TGTGCCAGTATCGGAGGGACAGGGGGCTCCTACGAGCAGTACTTC. The rearrangement links TRBV19 to TRBJ2-7, with 11 positions matching TRBD1. The CDR3 is 15 amino acids. Germline CDR1 reads LNHDA; CDR2 reads SQIVND (reference sequence). Germline trimming cut 7 bases from V and 0 bases from J; bases unmatched to any gene: 5.

CDR3 loop: CAWSGSSGWDGYTF. The CDR3, as DNA: TGTGCCTGGAGTGGGAGTTCGGGTTGGGATGGCTACACCTTC. This rearrangement joins TRBV30 to TRBJ1-2, with unresolved D. The CDR3 spans 14 residues. V was cut by 1 base and J by 6 bases, with 15 bases left in between. Germline V gives CDR1 GTSNPN, CDR2 SVGIG (reference sequence).

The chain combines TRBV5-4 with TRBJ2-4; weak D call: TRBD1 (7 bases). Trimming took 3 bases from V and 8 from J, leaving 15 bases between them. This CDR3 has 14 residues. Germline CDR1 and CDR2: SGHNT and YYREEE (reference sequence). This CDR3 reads CASSSRGGGDIQYF. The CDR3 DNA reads TGTGCCAGCAGCTCTCGAGGGGGCGGGGACATTCAGTACTTC.

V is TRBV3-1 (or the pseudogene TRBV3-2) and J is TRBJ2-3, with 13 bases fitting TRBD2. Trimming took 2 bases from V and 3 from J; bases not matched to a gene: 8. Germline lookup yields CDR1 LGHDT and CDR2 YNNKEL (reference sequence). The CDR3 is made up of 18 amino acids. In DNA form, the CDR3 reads TGTGCCAGCAGCCAACCCGGGACTAGCGGGACAAATACAGATACGCAGTATTTT. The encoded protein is CASSQPGTSGTNTDTQYF.

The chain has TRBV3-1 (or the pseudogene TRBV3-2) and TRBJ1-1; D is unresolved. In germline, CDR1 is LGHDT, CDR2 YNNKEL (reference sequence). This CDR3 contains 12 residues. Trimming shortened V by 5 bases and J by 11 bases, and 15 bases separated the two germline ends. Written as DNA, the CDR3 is TGTGCCAGCAGCTTACGGGCAGGAGGGGCTTTCTTT. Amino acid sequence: CASSLRAGGAFF.

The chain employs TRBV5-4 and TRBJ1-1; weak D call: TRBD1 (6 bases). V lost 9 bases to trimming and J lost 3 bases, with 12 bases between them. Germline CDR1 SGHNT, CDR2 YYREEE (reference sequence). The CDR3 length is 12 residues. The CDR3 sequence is CATQQGHTEAFF. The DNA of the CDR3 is TGTGCCACCCAGCAGGGGCACACTGAAGCTTTCTTT.

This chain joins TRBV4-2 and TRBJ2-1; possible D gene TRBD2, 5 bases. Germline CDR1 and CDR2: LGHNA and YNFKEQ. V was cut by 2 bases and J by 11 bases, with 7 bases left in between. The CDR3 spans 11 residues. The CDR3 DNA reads TGTGCCAGCAGCCAAAGGGAGAAGCAGTTCTTC. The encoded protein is CASSQREKQFF.

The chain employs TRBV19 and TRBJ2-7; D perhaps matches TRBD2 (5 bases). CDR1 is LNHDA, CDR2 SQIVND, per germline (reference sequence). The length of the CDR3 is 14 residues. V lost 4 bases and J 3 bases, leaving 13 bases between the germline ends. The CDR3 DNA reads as TGTGCCAGTAGTACACCGGGCGGGCGCTACGAGCAGTACTTC. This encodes CASSTPGGRYEQYF.

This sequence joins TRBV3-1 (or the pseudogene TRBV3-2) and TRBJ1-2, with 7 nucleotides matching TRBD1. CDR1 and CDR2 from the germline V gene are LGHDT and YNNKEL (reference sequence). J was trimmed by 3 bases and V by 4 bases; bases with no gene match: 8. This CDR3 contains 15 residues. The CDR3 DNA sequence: TGTGCCAGCAGCCCAGGGACAGACTCTTACTATGGCTACACCTTC. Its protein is CASSPGTDSYYGYTF.

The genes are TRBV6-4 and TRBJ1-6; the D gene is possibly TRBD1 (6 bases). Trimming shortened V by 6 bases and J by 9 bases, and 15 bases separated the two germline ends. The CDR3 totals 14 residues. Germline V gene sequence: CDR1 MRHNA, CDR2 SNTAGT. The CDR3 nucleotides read TGTGCCAGCAGGACCGGGACAATCGGTTCACCCCTCCACTTT. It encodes CASRTGTIGSPLHF.